This is a list of T cell receptor beta chains from one sample in a study of vaccination and CD4 T cells after COVID-19. Their antigen targets remain unknown. TCRdb re-analysed the PCR reads in MiXCR, keeping a single row per CDR3 protein. Of about 5,400 distinct CDR3 sequences listed, approximately 35% were seen once; the top ten hold around 35%. This sample comprised CD4+ T cells from blood, cultured in vitro, obtained after SARS-CoV-2 vaccination. The receptors were gathered from a human donor who had recovered from COVID-19. The CDR3 runs from the conserved cysteine through the conserved F or W. Each record gives: clone size, J gene, V gene, D gene, CDR3 DNA, CDR3 protein. A D gene is named only where the DNA matches it firmly. Rows may omit the clone size; those that give it use once, few, many or a size class.

clone_size: few; j_call: TRBJ2-2; v_call: TRBV6-1; d_call: NA; cdr3_nt: TGTGCCAGCAGGACAGCCATGAACACCGGGGAGCTGTTTTTT; cdr3_aa: CASRTAMNTGELFF
clone_size: NA; j_call: TRBJ2-1; v_call: TRBV7-2; d_call: NA; cdr3_nt: TGTGCCAGCAGCTTAGCGGTTGGACCCTGGAATGAGCAGTTCTTC; cdr3_aa: CASSLAVGPWNEQFF
clone_size: NA; j_call: TRBJ1-1; v_call: TRBV6-2/TRBV6-3; d_call: TRBD1; cdr3_nt: TGTGCCAGCAGTCGCCGACCGGGACAGGGACTTTCTTGGAGCACTGAAGCTTTCTTT; cdr3_aa: CASSRRPGQGLSWSTEAFF
clone_size: NA; j_call: TRBJ1-6; v_call: TRBV6-5; d_call: NA; cdr3_nt: TGTGCCAGCAGTTCCGGGAGGGGCATGAATTCACCCCTCCACTTT; cdr3_aa: CASSSGRGMNSPLHF
clone_size: NA; j_call: TRBJ2-7; v_call: TRBV20-1; d_call: NA; cdr3_nt: TGCAGTGCTAGCGGCGGTTGGTCGCAGCCCTACGAGCAGTACTTC; cdr3_aa: CSASGGWSQPYEQYF
clone_size: NA; j_call: TRBJ2-5; v_call: TRBV20-1; d_call: TRBD2; cdr3_nt: TGCAGTGCTAGAGTAGGTAGCGGGATTAGAGAGACCCAGTACTTC; cdr3_aa: CSARVGSGIRETQYF
clone_size: hyperexpanded; j_call: TRBJ2-1; v_call: TRBV6-2/TRBV6-3; d_call: NA; cdr3_nt: TGTGCCAGCAGTTACTCGGGACTTCGTGGGGGGCTTGGTGAGCAGTTCTTC; cdr3_aa: CASSYSGLRGGLGEQFF
clone_size: NA; j_call: TRBJ1-2; v_call: TRBV20-1; d_call: TRBD1; cdr3_nt: TGCAGTGCTAGAGACGGACAGGGGTCGATCGGCTACACCTTC; cdr3_aa: CSARDGQGSIGYTF
clone_size: NA; j_call: TRBJ1-1; v_call: TRBV2; d_call: TRBD1; cdr3_nt: TGTGCCAGCAGTCAGGACAGGACTGAAGCTTTCTTT; cdr3_aa: CASSQDRTEAFF
clone_size: few; j_call: TRBJ1-2; v_call: TRBV20-1; d_call: NA; cdr3_nt: TGCAGTGCCCAAGAAGGGACTAACTATGGCTACACCTTC; cdr3_aa: CSAQEGTNYGYTF
clone_size: few; j_call: TRBJ2-7; v_call: TRBV20-1; d_call: NA; cdr3_nt: TGCAGTACGTATCAGGGCCCTACCATTTTCCAGACAACCTACGAGCAGTACTTC; cdr3_aa: CSTYQGPTIFQTTYEQYF
clone_size: NA; j_call: TRBJ2-1; v_call: TRBV27; d_call: TRBD1; cdr3_nt: TGTGCCAGCAGGGGGACAGGGGTTGAGCAGTTCTTC; cdr3_aa: CASRGTGVEQFF
clone_size: few; j_call: TRBJ1-1; v_call: TRBV20-1; d_call: TRBD1; cdr3_nt: TGCAGTGCTAGAGGAACAGGGGGCATCACTGAAGCTTTCTTT; cdr3_aa: CSARGTGGITEAFF
clone_size: few; j_call: TRBJ2-5; v_call: TRBV6-2/TRBV6-3; d_call: NA; cdr3_nt: TGTGCCAGCAGTTACGGTCAAGAGACCCAGTACTTC; cdr3_aa: CASSYGQETQYF
clone_size: few; j_call: TRBJ2-7; v_call: TRBV27; d_call: TRBD2; cdr3_nt: TGTGCGCCTACAACGGGACTAGTGCCTCAGGAGCAGTACTTC; cdr3_aa: CAPTTGLVPQEQYF
clone_size: few; j_call: TRBJ2-1; v_call: TRBV30; d_call: NA; cdr3_nt: TGTGCCTGGAGCGTACAGGCTTACAATGAGCAGTTCTTC; cdr3_aa: CAWSVQAYNEQFF
clone_size: few; j_call: TRBJ2-7; v_call: TRBV5-4; d_call: NA; cdr3_nt: TGTGCCAGCAGCGTGGACAGCTACGAGCAGTACTTC; cdr3_aa: CASSVDSYEQYF
clone_size: NA; j_call: TRBJ2-2; v_call: TRBV19; d_call: NA; cdr3_nt: TGTGCCAGCGTAGACAGGACGAACACCGGGGAGCTGTTTTTT; cdr3_aa: CASVDRTNTGELFF
clone_size: NA; j_call: TRBJ2-1; v_call: TRBV24-1; d_call: NA; cdr3_nt: TGTGCCACCAGTGACTTGAGCGACAGTTCCTACAATGAGCAGTTCTTC; cdr3_aa: CATSDLSDSSYNEQFF
clone_size: NA; j_call: TRBJ2-1; v_call: TRBV24-1; d_call: NA; cdr3_nt: TGTGCCACCAGTTCTTCGGAGGGCAGCAGGAATGAGCAGTTCTTC; cdr3_aa: CATSSSEGSRNEQFF
clone_size: few; j_call: TRBJ1-1; v_call: TRBV28; d_call: NA; cdr3_nt: TGTGCCAGCAGTGTTCGAGCAAACACTGAAGCTTTCTTT; cdr3_aa: CASSVRANTEAFF
clone_size: few; j_call: TRBJ2-7; v_call: TRBV14; d_call: NA; cdr3_nt: TGTGCCAGCAGCCAAGAGCCCCACGCTACCAGGGGAGATTATACCTACGAGCAGTACTTC; cdr3_aa: CASSQEPHATRGDYTYEQYF
clone_size: NA; j_call: TRBJ2-5; v_call: TRBV4-1; d_call: NA; cdr3_nt: TGCGCCAGCAGCCAAGATCTGGCTGGACGCGGAGAGACCCAGTACTTC; cdr3_aa: CASSQDLAGRGETQYF
clone_size: few; j_call: TRBJ2-2; v_call: TRBV6-2/TRBV6-3; d_call: NA; cdr3_nt: TGTGCCAGCACCCATGGCGGGGAGCTGTTTTTT; cdr3_aa: CASTHGGELFF
clone_size: few; j_call: TRBJ1-1; v_call: TRBV6-1; d_call: TRBD1; cdr3_nt: TGTGCCAGCAGTGACCTACAGGGGTGGACTGAAGCTTTCTTT; cdr3_aa: CASSDLQGWTEAFF
clone_size: NA; j_call: TRBJ2-2; v_call: TRBV12-3/TRBV12-4; d_call: TRBD1; cdr3_nt: TGTGCCAGCAGTTTAGAATGGGACAGGGGGCGTTCCGGGGAGCTGTTTTTT; cdr3_aa: CASSLEWDRGRSGELFF
clone_size: NA; j_call: TRBJ1-2; v_call: TRBV18; d_call: TRBD1; cdr3_nt: TGTGCCAGCTCACCAGGTCAGGGGGTCGTCTATGGCTACACCTTC; cdr3_aa: CASSPGQGVVYGYTF
clone_size: NA; j_call: TRBJ2-2; v_call: TRBV12-1; d_call: NA; cdr3_nt: TGTGCCAGCAGCTCCTCTAGCGGGAGAGTCGCCGGGGAGCTGTTTTTT; cdr3_aa: CASSSSSGRVAGELFF
clone_size: NA; j_call: TRBJ1-2; v_call: TRBV19; d_call: NA; cdr3_nt: TGTGCCAGTAGTATAGAGGCCAGGGTCTCCGCCGGCTACACCTTC; cdr3_aa: CASSIEARVSAGYTF
clone_size: NA; j_call: TRBJ1-6; v_call: TRBV5-4; d_call: NA; cdr3_nt: TGTGCCAGCAGCTTGGGGCAGGCCGACGGTTCACCCCTCCACTTT; cdr3_aa: CASSLGQADGSPLHF
clone_size: NA; j_call: TRBJ2-1; v_call: TRBV20-1; d_call: NA; cdr3_nt: TGCAGTGCTCCGGGACTCAGGGAGCAGTTCTTC; cdr3_aa: CSAPGLREQFF
clone_size: NA; j_call: TRBJ1-1; v_call: TRBV24-1; d_call: NA; cdr3_nt: TGTGCCACCAGTGATTTATCACCGGACCTGGGGGCCCTAGACACTGAAGCTTTCTTT; cdr3_aa: CATSDLSPDLGALDTEAFF
clone_size: few; j_call: TRBJ1-3; v_call: TRBV7-8; d_call: NA; cdr3_nt: TGTGCCAGCAGCCCACGGACGGGCTCTGGAAACACCATATATTTT; cdr3_aa: CASSPRTGSGNTIYF
clone_size: few; j_call: TRBJ1-1; v_call: TRBV27; d_call: TRBD1; cdr3_nt: TGTGCCAGCAGTTACCGGGACAGCTCTGAAGCTTTCTTT; cdr3_aa: CASSYRDSSEAFF
clone_size: few; j_call: TRBJ1-2; v_call: TRBV11-2; d_call: TRBD1; cdr3_nt: TGTGCCAGCAGCTTCTCCGGGACAGGGAATAACTATGGCTACACCTTC; cdr3_aa: CASSFSGTGNNYGYTF
clone_size: few; j_call: TRBJ2-7; v_call: TRBV11-2; d_call: NA; cdr3_nt: TGTGCCAGCAGCTGGGTCTATTCCTCCTACGAGCAGTACTTC; cdr3_aa: CASSWVYSSYEQYF
clone_size: NA; j_call: TRBJ2-5; v_call: TRBV19; d_call: NA; cdr3_nt: TGTGCCAGTAGCAGGGAATTTGAGAGCCAAGAGACCCAGTACTTC; cdr3_aa: CASSREFESQETQYF
clone_size: NA; j_call: TRBJ2-1; v_call: TRBV19; d_call: NA; cdr3_nt: TGTGCCAGTAGTATGTCGCACTCTCGCAATGAGCAGTTCTTC; cdr3_aa: CASSMSHSRNEQFF
clone_size: NA; j_call: TRBJ1-1; v_call: TRBV11-3; d_call: NA; cdr3_nt: TGTGCCAGCAGTCCCACGGGAGTTGAAGCTTTCTTT; cdr3_aa: CASSPTGVEAFF
clone_size: NA; j_call: TRBJ2-7; v_call: TRBV30; d_call: TRBD2; cdr3_nt: TGTGCCTGGAGCGCCCGCCTCCGAGCGGGGAGGAACTACGAGCAGTACTTC; cdr3_aa: CAWSARLRAGRNYEQYF
clone_size: NA; j_call: TRBJ1-1; v_call: TRBV7-9; d_call: NA; cdr3_nt: TGTGCCAGCAGCTTGGCTTACAACACTGAAGCTTTCTTT; cdr3_aa: CASSLAYNTEAFF